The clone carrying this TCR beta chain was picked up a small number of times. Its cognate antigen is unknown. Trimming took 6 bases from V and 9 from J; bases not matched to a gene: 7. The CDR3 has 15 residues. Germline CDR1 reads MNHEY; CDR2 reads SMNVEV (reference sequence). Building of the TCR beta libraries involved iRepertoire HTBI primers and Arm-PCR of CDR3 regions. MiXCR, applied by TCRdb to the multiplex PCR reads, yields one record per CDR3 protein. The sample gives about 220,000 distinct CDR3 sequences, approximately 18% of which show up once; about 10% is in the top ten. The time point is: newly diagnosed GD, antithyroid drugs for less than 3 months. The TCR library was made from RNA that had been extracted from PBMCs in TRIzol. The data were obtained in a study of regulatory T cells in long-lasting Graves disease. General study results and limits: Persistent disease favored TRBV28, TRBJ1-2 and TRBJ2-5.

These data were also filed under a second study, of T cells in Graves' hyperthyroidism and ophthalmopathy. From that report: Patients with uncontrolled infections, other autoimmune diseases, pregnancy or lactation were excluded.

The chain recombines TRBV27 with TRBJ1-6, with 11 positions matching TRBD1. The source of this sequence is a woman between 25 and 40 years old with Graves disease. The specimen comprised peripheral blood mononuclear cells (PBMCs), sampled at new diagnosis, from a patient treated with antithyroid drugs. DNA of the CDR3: TGTGCCAGCAGACCCGGGACAGGGGGTATTTCACCCCTCCACTTT. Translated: CASRPGTGGISPLHF.